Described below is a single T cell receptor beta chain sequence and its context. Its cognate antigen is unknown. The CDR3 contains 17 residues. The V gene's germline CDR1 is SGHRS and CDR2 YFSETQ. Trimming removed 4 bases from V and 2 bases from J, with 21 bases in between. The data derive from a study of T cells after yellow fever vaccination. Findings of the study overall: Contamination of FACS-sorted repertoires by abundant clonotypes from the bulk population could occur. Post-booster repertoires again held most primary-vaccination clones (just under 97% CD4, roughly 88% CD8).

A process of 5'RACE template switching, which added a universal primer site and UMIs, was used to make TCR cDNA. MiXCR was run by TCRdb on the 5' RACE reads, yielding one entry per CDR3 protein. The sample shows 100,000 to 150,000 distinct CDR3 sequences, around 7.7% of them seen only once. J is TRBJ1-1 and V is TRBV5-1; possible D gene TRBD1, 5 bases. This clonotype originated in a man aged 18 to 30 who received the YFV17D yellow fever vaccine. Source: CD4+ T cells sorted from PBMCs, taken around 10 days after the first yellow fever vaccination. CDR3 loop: CASSHRPGTVTNTEAFF. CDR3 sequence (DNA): TGCGCCAGCAGCCATCGTCCCGGGACGGTAACAAACACTGAAGCTTTCTTT.